This T cell receptor beta chain comes out of a study of cytomegalovirus exposure and HLA in healthy donors listed by TCRdb under 2017. Regarding the study in general: An earlier analysis of under 600 of the donors reported 250 to 300 Gb of sequence data and 120 million or so unique TCR beta sequences from around 200 million T cells. In addition to the first cohort of roughly 670 subjects, a separate validation cohort of under 150 different subjects was used. Across some 400 genotyped donors of the cohort, an average of roughly 230,000 unique TCR beta nucleotide sequences per donor were sequenced, and roughly 20% of those sequences were non-productive. Rather than using new phenotypic data, the later analysis identified candidate immune exposures from TCR beta sequences and from how often those sequences occurred across donors. An early release that covered about 600 HLA-typed donors contained approximately 300 gigabases of sequencing data and 75 million to 100 million unique TCR sequences. To predict cytomegalovirus infection status, the study brought together high-throughput TCR immunosequencing, statistical association of individual TCRs with disease status, and machine learning. To decide whether each TCR beta V gene segment behaved as functional or pseudogenic, an earlier analysis of nearly 600 of the donors relied on high-throughput TCR beta sequencing. The genetic ancestry cluster associated with self-reported Caucasian donors included 65% to 90% of the 398 genotyped donors. Typing coverage varied by locus: about 629-630 donors for A, B, C, DRB1 and DQB1; approximately 500 for DQA1; over 600 for DPA1; 400 to 480 for DPB1. Class I and class II HLA loci were covered by the typing at four-digit resolution. Using immunosequencing, the study profiled T cell repertoires from 500 to 800 subjects and related those repertoires to cytomegalovirus serostatus. The study aimed to test whether signatures of past pathogen exposure could be identified by cataloging public T cell receptors. All discovery cohort repertoires had been generated on a single sequencing platform. Alongside the repertoire data, information on donor age, sex, ethnicity and CMV serostatus was compiled. To study patterns of TCR occurrence, a later analysis re-analyzed previously published TCR beta repertoires from several hundred donors and added high-resolution HLA genotyping. A later genetic analysis took genome-wide SNP genotypes for about three fifths of the 666 donors and used that subset as a discovery cohort. Roughly 5 DR-DQ haplotypes were handled as single units for association and clustering, since linkage in the cohort was strong. Study-level results and caveats: A further reported finding was that TCR beta sequences accurately predicted the HLA-A and HLA-B alleles for most subjects in the first cohort. Presence/absence analyses assumed roughly uniform sequencing depth across donors, an assumption that may not hold. The 87-base-pair reads could not distinguish some IMGT-functional V segments, including TRBV6-2 and TRBV6-3, so those segments were excluded. According to the authors, the approach could potentially be generalized to other disease states and immunological phenotypes. A group of highly shared sequence variants was considered likely to be a technical artifact of the sequencing pipeline. The earlier analysis of approximately 590 of the donors excluded some 15 rarely observed V segments, including chromosome 9 orphons, because counts were too low. A later analysis reported that several top co-occurrence clusters appeared linked to parvovirus B19, influenza, CMV and Epstein-Barr virus. This cohort had only TCR beta chains sequenced, and the lack of alpha or paired-chain data limited which features could be detected. Because HLA typing was unavailable for some donors at each locus, only the typed subset was used in association tests. According to a later analysis, most CMV-associated TCR beta chains appeared to be HLA-restricted, and the HLA associations seemed to be driven largely by CMV exposure. At a false discovery rate of 0.05, a later analysis linked under 20,000 TCR beta sequences to specific HLA alleles. For the cohort, immune exposure information was limited to CMV serostatus. Compared with the approximately 670-donor mean, donors in an Asian-associated ancestry cluster had fewer N-insertions in productive TCRs, according to a later genetic analysis. In both the original and validation cohorts, the classifier was reported to diagnose cytomegalovirus status with high specificity and sensitivity. A total of 150 or so TCR beta chains were listed by the study as associated with cytomegalovirus. Across donors, most TCR sequences were observed very rarely, whereas some public TCRs were present in many individuals. V-gene and J-gene trimming of TCR beta chains was associated with a missense DCLRE1C variant in a later genetic analysis, and the association was replicated in an independent cohort. In an earlier analysis of about 600 of the donors, most TCR beta V segments appeared in productive rearrangements about 90% or about 30% of the time, broadly matching IMGT annotations. Linkage disequilibrium might explain the correlated functional status among segregating V segments, but an unknown experimental factor could not be excluded. Three of the identified cytomegalovirus-associated TCR beta chains were confirmed in vitro to be specific for cytomegalovirus antigens. In a later analysis, HLA-associated TCR beta chains were found to be more clonally expanded and to have lower generation probabilities than equally common non-associated chains. Assigning TCR associations to individual alleles was difficult when HLA alleles, especially DR and DQ, strongly co-occurred. A later analysis found that TCR association rates varied across HLA loci, with DRB1 alleles showing the most associated TCRs and HLA-C alleles the fewest.

The cohort consisted of 600 to 700 healthy bone marrow donors. Cohort members were all nominally healthy when sampled, although unrecorded immune exposures were likely present. The donor tested CMV seronegative and was one of the 352 seronegative cohort members. A peripheral blood sample was provided by each donor, and peripheral blood mononuclear cells were used for TCR beta sequencing. The Qiagen DNeasy Blood Extraction Kit was used to extract genomic DNA from the blood cell samples. Regarding this clone: Its target antigen remains unknown. No clone much larger than this one lies a single base away; base qualities are absent.

Libraries were prepared through the immunoSEQ multiplex PCR assay. For the multiplex PCR, a mixture combining 60 forward primers for TCR Vbeta segments and 13 reverse primers for TCR Jbeta segments was used. The CDR3 region of rearranged TCR beta genes was amplified from genomic DNA with a multiplex PCR assay. Amplified TCR beta libraries were sequenced as 87-base-pair reads on the Illumina HiSeq System. In the authors' own workflow: Across the 640 or so repertoires, a later analysis counted about 81 million unique TCR beta chains, approximately 12 million of which were shared by at least two donors. To remove PCR and sequencing errors, raw reads were error-corrected and collapsed into unique sequences using a nearest-neighbor algorithm that merged closely related sequences. To assign V, D and J gene segments, CDR3 sequences were aligned to IMGT reference sequences. For a sequence to be retained, at least a six-nucleotide match to both a V gene segment and a J gene segment was required. A rearrangement was called productive if the CDR3 had no stop codons and remained in frame with V and J, and every other rearrangement was called non-productive. CDR3 was defined according to IMGT convention as the region running from the second conserved V-encoded cysteine to the conserved J-encoded phenylalanine. The earlier analysis of 587 of the donors excluded any sequence lacking an unambiguous match to a single V gene segment. An earlier analysis of 587 of the donors called V segments functional above 56.7% productive rearrangements and segregating when the between-donor standard deviation exceeded 5%. To diagnose cytomegalovirus status from the catalog of TCR beta chain sequences, a statistical classification framework was built. V and J gene assignment, in a later analysis, came from comparing TCR nucleotide sequences with IMGT/GENE-DB human TR gene sequences. In a later analysis, CDR3 sequences and most-parsimonious VDJ recombination scenarios were assigned using the TCRdist pipeline. In a later analysis, every TCR beta chain was defined by the combination of its CDR3 amino acid sequence and its V-gene family, and reads without a unique V-gene family were dropped. As a way to deal with suspected cross-contamination and a sequencing artifact, a later analysis dropped more than 500 nucleotide sequences that were highly shared and had low generation probability. For each public chain, a later analysis derived a clonal expansion index from normalized ranks of inferred template counts within each repertoire. In a later analysis, generation probabilities were computed using a VDJ recombination model fitted to out-of-frame rearrangements, and the results were checked against IGoR. A later analysis scored TCR-TCR, TCR-HLA and TCR-CMV co-occurrence with hypergeometric tests, applying a repertoire-size bias correction to TCR pairs. In a later analysis, false discovery rates were estimated by permuting HLA or CMV assignments 20 times. In a later analysis, co-occurring TCRs were grouped with DBSCAN, and TCRdist sequence similarity was added when clustering was performed within HLA-allele-positive subsets. Co-occurrence clustering excluded repertoires with fewer than 30,000 or more than 120,000 public chains, plus five with anomalous nucleotide sharing. In its TCRdb copy, this immuneACCESS table keeps in-frame sequences only and misses some clones. Where compared with another copy, unresolved V genes explain less than half of these, and the others have no known cause. V and J calls and clone size are given by that table; D and trimming were obtained from the DNA. For this sample there are some 130,000 clones; roughly three quarters appear just once. Roughly 3% of the sample is taken by the ten largest.

CDR1 and CDR2 (SGDLS, YYNGEE) derive from the germline V gene. The cysteine opens and the phenylalanine closes a CDR3 of 12 amino acids. CDR3 DNA only is kept here, 36 bases in frame from base 1. V and J lose 6 bases and 8 bases, and a span of 12 bases separates them. This receptor was obtained from a man aged 40-49 years in good health and CMV-seronegative. This chain is built from TRBV9 and TRBJ2-1, with an unclear D gene assignment. The source material was PBMCs. The CDR3 in this case is CASKRVEDEQFF. Read as DNA, the sequence is TGTGCCAGCAAACGAGTCGAAGATGAGCAGTTCTTC.